This TCR beta chain is from a study of T cell responses to AZD1222 COVID-19 vaccine. For the study at large: Analyses pooled second doses at about 4 or about 12 weeks. Study conclusions and caveats: Spike-specific TCR breadth and depth rose after two AZD1222 doses. The donor group comprised mostly white British people and more females; the analysis possibly underestimated clonal diversity. No day 14 peak samples; only post-peak repertoires were characterized.

The table came from immunoSEQ multiplex PCR; TCRdb's copy has only in-frame clones and leaves some out. The sample records approximately 110,000 clones, more than 75% being singletons. The CDR3 totals 14 residues. In germline, CDR1 is MNHNS, CDR2 SASEGT. With 3 bases clipped from V and 3 bases from J, the junction kept 4 bases outside the gene matches. Comment on this clone: Its cognate antigen is unknown.

This receptor was obtained from an adult in good health. Sequences were derived from peripheral blood, sampled on day 0 of AZD1222 vaccination. The chain couples TRBV6-1 to TRBJ1-1; 7 bases match TRBD1. CDR3 region: CASSDQDRYTEAFF. CDR3 in DNA: TGTGCCAGCAGTGACCAGGACAGGTACACTGAAGCTTTCTTT.